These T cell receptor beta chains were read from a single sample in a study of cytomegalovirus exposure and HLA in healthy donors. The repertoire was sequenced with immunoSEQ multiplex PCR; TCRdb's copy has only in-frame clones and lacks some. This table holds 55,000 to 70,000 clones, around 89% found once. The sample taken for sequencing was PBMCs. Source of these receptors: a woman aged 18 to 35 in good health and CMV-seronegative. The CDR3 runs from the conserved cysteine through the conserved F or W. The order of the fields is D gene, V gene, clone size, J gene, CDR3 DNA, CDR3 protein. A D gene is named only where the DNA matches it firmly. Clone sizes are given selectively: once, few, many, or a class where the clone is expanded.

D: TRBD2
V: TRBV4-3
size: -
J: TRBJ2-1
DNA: TGCGCCAGCAGCCAGCTCGCCGGGGCGGGGGGGCTGAATGAGCAGTTCTTC
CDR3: CASSQLAGAGGLNEQFF

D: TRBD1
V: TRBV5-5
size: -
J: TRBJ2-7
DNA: TGTGCCAGCAGTTTGACGGGACAGTTATTCGGCGAGCAGTACTTC
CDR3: CASSLTGQLFGEQYF

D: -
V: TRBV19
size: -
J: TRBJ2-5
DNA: TGTGCCAGTATGGGGACGGGAGAAGGGGCCCAGTACTTC
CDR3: CASMGTGEGAQYF

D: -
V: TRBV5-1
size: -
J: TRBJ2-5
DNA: TGCGCCAGCTCGCCCACCGTGACAGGAGAAGAGACCCAGTACTTC
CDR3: CASSPTVTGEETQYF

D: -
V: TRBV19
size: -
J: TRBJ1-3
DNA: TGTGCCAGTTCTCCCACGAGGGTTACGGGAAACACCATATATTTT
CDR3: CASSPTRVTGNTIYF

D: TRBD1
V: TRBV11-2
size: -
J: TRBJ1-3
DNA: TGTGCCAGCAGCCGAGGGGGCTTCTCTGGAAACACCATATATTTT
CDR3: CASSRGGFSGNTIYF

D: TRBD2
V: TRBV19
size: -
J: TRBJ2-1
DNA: TGTGCCAGTAGTATAAGAAGGACTAGCGGGATATACAATGAGCAGTTCTTC
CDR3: CASSIRRTSGIYNEQFF

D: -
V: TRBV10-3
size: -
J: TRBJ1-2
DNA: TGTGCCATCAGAGGGGTGGAGAGCTATGGCTACACCTTC
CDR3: CAIRGVESYGYTF

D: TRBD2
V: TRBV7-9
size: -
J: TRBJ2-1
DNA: TGTGCCACGACAAGCGGGGTCTCCTACAATGAGCAGTTCTTC
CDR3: CATTSGVSYNEQFF

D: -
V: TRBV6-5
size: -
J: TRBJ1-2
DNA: TGTGCCAGCAGTTACTCGTATCTCAGGGACTATGGCTACACCTTC
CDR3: CASSYSYLRDYGYTF

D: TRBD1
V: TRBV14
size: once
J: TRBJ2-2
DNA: TGTGCCAGCAGCCGGGGACAGGGTGGATACACCGGGGAGCTGTTTTTT
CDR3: CASSRGQGGYTGELFF

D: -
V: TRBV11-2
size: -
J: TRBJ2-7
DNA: TGTGCCAGCAGCTTAGAAAGGGGCTACGAGCAGTACTTC
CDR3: CASSLERGYEQYF

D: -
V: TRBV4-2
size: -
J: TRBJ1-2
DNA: TGTGCCAGCAGCCAAGATACAGGCTTCTATGGCTACACCTTC
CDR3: CASSQDTGFYGYTF

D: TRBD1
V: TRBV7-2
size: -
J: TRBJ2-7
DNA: TGTGCCAGCAGCTACGCGACAGGGGCCCCCTACGAGCAGTACTTC
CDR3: CASSYATGAPYEQYF

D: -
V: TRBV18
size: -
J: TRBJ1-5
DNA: TGTGCCAGCTCGCCACAGACAGGCGGTAGCAATCAGCCCCAGCATTTT
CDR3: CASSPQTGGSNQPQHF

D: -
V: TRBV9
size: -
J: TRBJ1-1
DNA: TGTGCCAGCAGCAATAGGATTGGAACAGATCGCATGAACACTGAAGCTTTCTTT
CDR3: CASSNRIGTDRMNTEAFF

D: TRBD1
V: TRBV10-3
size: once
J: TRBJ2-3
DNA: TGTGCCATCAGTCGGACAGGGGAAGGCACAGATACGCAGTATTTT
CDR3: CAISRTGEGTDTQYF

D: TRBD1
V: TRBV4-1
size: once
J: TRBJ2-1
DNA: TGCGCCAGCAGCCGAGGCTCGGCAGGGGGAGTCAATGAGCAGTTCTTC
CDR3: CASSRGSAGGVNEQFF

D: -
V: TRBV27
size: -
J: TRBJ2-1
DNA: TGTGCCAGCAGTTGGGGGGGGCGGAGCAATGAGCAGTTCTTC
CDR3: CASSWGGRSNEQFF

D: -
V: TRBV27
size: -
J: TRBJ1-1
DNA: TGTGCCAGCAGCCGAGGAACTGAAGCTTTCTTT
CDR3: CASSRGTEAFF

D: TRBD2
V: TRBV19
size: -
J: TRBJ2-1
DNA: TGTGCCAGTAGTGCCCTCTGGCGGGGGGGAGAGCAGTTCTTC
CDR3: CASSALWRGGEQFF

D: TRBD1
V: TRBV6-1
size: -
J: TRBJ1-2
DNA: TGTGCCAGCAGAGGCAGGGGGCCAGTCTATGGCTACACCTTC
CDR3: CASRGRGPVYGYTF

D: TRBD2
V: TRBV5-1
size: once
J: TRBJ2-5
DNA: TGCGCCAGCAGCTTGGCCTTACTAGCGGGAGGTCTCCAAGAGACCCAGTACTTC
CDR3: CASSLALLAGGLQETQYF

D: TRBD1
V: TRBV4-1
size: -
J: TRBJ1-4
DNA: TGCGCCAGCAGCCAAACCACCGGACAGGGATGGGAAAAACTGTTTTTT
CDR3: CASSQTTGQGWEKLFF

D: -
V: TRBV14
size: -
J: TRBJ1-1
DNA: TGTGCCAGCAGCCCGCTCGACAGGAACACTGAAGCTTTCTTT
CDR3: CASSPLDRNTEAFF

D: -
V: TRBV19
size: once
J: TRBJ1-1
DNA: TGTGCCAGTAGTCGGGGGGGAAACACTGAAGCTTTCTTT
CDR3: CASSRGGNTEAFF

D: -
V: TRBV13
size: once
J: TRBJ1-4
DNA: TGTGCCAGCAGCGCCAGGGGAGAGGAAAAACTGTTTTTT
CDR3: CASSARGEEKLFF

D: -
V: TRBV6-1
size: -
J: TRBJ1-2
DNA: TGTGCCAGCGCGTCCCTGACACTTTCTAACTATGGCTACACCTTC
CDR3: CASASLTLSNYGYTF

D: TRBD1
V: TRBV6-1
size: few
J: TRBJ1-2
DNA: TGTGCCAGCACCAGGGACAGGGGCGGCTATGGCTACACCTTC
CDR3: CASTRDRGGYGYTF

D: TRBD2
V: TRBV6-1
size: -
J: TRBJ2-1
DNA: TGTGCCAGCAGTGATGGACTAGCGGGAGTTGAGCAGTTCTTC
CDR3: CASSDGLAGVEQFF

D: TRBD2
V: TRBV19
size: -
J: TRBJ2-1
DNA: TGTGCCAGTAGTAGGCGGACTAGCGGGTTGGTCAATGAGCAGTTCTTC
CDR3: CASSRRTSGLVNEQFF

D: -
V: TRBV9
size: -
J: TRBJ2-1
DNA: TGTGCCAGCAGCGTAGAGCCAGGTGGTGAGCAGTTCTTC
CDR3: CASSVEPGGEQFF

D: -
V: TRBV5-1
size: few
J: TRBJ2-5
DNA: TGCGCCAGCAGCTTGGCCAGGGGCGGCCAAGAGACCCAGTACTTC
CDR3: CASSLARGGQETQYF

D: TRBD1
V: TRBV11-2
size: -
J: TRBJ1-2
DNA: TGTGCCAGCAGCTTAGATGGGACAGGGGACTATGGCTACACCTTC
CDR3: CASSLDGTGDYGYTF

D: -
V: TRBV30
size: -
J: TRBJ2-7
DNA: TGTGCCTGGAGTCGTGGGCAGCAATTCTCCTACGAGCAGTACTTC
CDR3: CAWSRGQQFSYEQYF

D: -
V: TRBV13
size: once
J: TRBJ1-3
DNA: TGTGCCAGCAGCTTGACATCTCACAACACCATATATTTT
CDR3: CASSLTSHNTIYF

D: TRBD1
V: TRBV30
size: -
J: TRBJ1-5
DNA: TGTGCCCTGGGACAGGGGGAAAATCAGCCCCAGCATTTT
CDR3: CALGQGENQPQHF

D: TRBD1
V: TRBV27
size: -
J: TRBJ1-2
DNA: TGTGCCAGCAGAAAAGCAGGGGGTATTTTCTATGGCTACACCTTC
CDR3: CASRKAGGIFYGYTF

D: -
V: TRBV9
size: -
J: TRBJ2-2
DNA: TGTGCCAGCAGCGTAGCTAACGCCGGGGAGCTGTTTTTT
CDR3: CASSVANAGELFF

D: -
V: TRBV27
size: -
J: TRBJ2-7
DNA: TGTGCCAGCAGTTTTAGTGAGCGGGTCCTCCCCCAGTACTTC
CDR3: CASSFSERVLPQYF

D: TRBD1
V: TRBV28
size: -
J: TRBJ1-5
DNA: TGTGCCAGCAGTTTCACAGGGGGGTTTCAGCCCCAGCATTTT
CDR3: CASSFTGGFQPQHF

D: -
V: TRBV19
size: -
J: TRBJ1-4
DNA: TGTGCCAGTAGTACCCCGTTAGACAGAAATGAAAAACTGTTTTTT
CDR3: CASSTPLDRNEKLFF

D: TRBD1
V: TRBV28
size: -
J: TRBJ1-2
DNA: TGTGCCAGCAGTGTGGACAGGGTCCTCGGCTACACCTTC
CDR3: CASSVDRVLGYTF

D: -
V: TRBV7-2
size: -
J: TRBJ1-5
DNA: TGTGCCAGCAGCTTAGTCCGGGTAGTTAGCAATCAGCCCCAGCATTTT
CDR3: CASSLVRVVSNQPQHF